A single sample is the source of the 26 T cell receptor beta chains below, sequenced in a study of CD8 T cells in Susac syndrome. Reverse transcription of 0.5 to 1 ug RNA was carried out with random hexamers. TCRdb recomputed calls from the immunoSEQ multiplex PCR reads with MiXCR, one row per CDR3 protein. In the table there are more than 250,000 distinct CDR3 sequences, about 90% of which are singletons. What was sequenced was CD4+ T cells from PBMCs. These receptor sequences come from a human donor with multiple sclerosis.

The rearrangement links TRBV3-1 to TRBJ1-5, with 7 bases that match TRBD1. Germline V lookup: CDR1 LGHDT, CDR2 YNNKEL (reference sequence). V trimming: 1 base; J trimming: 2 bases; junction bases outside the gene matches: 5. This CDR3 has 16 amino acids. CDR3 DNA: TGTGCCAGCAGCCAAGGAAGGGGGCTTGGCAATCAGCCCCAGCATTTT. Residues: CASSQGRGLGNQPQHF.

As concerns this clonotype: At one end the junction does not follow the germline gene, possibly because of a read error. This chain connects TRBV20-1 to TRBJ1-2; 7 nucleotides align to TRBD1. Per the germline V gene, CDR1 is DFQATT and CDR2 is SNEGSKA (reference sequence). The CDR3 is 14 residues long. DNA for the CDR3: TGCAGTGCTAATAAGGCATGGAGGACAGGTGGCTACACTTTC. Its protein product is CSANKAWRTGGYTF.

The CDR3 nucleotides are TGTGCCAGCAGGGGGGGCAGGGCGGAAGACAAAGAGACCCAGTACTTC. Translated, it gives CASRGGRAEDKETQYF. The chain links TRBV6-6 to TRBJ2-5; D possibly matches TRBD1 or TRBD2 (6 bases each). The CDR3 runs to 16 residues. CDR1 MNHNY and CDR2 SVGAGI come from the germline V gene (reference sequence). V lost 6 bases and J 3 bases, leaving 20 bases between the germline ends.

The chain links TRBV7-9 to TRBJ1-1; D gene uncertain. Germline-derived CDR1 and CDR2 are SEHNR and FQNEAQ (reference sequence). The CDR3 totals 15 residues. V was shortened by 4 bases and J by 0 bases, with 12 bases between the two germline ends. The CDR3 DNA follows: TGTGCCAGCAGCTCTATAAGGACGGTGAACACTGAAGCTTTCTTT. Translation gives CASSSIRTVNTEAFF.

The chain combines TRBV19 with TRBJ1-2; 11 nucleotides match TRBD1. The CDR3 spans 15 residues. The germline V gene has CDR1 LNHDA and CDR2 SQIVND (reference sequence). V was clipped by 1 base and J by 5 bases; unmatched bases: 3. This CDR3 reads CASSIAGTGGYGYTF. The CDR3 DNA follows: TGTGCCAGTAGTATAGCCGGGACAGGGGGTTATGGCTACACCTTC. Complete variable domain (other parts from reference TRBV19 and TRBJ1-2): DGGITQSPKYLFRKEGQNVTLSCEQNLNHDAMYWYRQDPGQGLRLIYYSQIVNDFQKGDIAEGYSVSREKKESFPLTVTSAQKNPTAFYLCASSIAGTGGYGYTFGSGTRLTVV.

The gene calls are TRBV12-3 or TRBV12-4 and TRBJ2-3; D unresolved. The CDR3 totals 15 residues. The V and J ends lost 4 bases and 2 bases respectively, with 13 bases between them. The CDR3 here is CASSSPLGSTDTQYF. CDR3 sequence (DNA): TGTGCCAGCAGTTCCCCCTTGGGATCCACAGATACGCAGTATTTT.

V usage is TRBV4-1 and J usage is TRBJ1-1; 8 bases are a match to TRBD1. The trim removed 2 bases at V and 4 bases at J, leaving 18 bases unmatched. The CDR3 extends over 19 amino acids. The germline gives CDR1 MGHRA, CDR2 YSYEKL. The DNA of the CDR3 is TGCGCCAGCAGCCAAAAGGTATACCGGGACAGGAGGGTTGCCACTGAAGCTTTCTTT. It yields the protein CASSQKVYRDRRVATEAFF.

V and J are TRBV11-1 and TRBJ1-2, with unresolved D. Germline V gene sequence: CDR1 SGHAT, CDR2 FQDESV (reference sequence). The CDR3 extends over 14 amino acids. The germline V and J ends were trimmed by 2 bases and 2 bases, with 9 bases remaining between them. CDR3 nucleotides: TGTGCCAGCAGCTTAAATCGCAAGAACTATGGCTACACCTTC. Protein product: CASSLNRKNYGYTF.

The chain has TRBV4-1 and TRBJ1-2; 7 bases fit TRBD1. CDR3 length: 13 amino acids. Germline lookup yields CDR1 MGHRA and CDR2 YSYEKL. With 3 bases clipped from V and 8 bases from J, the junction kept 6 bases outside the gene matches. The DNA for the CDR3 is TGCGCCAGCAGCCAGACAGGGCAGACCGGCTACACCTTC. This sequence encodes CASSQTGQTGYTF.

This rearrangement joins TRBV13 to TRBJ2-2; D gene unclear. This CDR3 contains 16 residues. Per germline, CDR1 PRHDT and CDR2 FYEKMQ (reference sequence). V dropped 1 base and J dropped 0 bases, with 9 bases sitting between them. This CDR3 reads CASSLAGRTNTGELFF. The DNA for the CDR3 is TGTGCCAGCAGCTTAGCCGGGCGGACGAACACCGGGGAGCTGTTTTTT.

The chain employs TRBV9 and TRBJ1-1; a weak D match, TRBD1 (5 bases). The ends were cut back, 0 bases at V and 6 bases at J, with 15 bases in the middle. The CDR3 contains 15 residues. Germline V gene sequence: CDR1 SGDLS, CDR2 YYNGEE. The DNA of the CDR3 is TGTGCCAGCAGCGTAGGAGGGGTCGGGGGGGCTGAAGCTTTCTTT. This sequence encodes CASSVGGVGGAEAFF.

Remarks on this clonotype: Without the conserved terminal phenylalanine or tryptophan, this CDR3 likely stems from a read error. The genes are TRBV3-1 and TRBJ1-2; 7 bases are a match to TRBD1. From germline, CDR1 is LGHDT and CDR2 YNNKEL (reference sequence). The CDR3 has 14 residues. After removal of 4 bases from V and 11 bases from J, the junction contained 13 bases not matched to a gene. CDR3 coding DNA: TGTGCCAGCAGCCCTACACAGGGGCTTATGCGGTACACCCTC. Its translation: CASSPTQGLMRYTL.

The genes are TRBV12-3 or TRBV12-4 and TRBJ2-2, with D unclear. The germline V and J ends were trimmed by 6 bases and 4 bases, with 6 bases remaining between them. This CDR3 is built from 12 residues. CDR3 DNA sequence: TGTGCCAGCAGCTTCGGCACCGGGGAGCTGTTTTTT. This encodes CASSFGTGELFF.

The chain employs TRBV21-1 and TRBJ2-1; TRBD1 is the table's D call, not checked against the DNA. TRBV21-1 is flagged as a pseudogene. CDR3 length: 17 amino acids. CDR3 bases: TGTGCCAGCATCTTACCACAGGGCGCAAGCTCCTACAATGAGCAGTTCTTC. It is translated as CASILPQGASSYNEQFF.

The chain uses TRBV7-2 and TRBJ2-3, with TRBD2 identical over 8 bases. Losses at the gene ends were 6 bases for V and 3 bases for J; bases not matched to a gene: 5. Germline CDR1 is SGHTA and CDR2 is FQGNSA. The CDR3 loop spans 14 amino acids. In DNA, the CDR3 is TGTGCCAGCAGAAATCAGCGGGGGACAGATACGCAGTATTTT. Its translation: CASRNQRGTDTQYF. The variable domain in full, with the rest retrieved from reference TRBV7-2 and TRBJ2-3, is GAGVSQSPSNKVTEKGKDVELRCDPISGHTALYWYRQSLGQGLEFLIYFQGNSAPDKSGLPSDRFSAERTGGSVSTLTIQRTQQEDSAVYLCASRNQRGTDTQYFGPGTRLTVL.

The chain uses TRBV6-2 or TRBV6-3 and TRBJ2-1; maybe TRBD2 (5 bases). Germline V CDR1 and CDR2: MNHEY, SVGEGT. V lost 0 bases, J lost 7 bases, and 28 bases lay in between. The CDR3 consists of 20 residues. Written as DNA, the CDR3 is TGTGCCAGCAGTTACTCGATGGTCGCGGGCCCGGCTCGTGGTTTGAATGAGCAGTTCTTC. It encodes CASSYSMVAGPARGLNEQFF.

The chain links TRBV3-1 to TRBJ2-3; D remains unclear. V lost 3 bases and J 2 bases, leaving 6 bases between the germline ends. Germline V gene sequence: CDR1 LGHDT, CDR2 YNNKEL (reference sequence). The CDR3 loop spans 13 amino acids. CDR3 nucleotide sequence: TGTGCCAGCAGCCAGTCCTCCACAGATACGCAGTATTTT. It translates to CASSQSSTDTQYF.

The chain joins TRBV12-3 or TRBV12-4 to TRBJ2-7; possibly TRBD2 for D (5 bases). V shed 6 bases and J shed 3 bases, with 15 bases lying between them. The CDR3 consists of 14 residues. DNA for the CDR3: TGTGCCAGCAGCTCACGGGGAGACATCTACGAGCAGTACTTC. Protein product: CASSSRGDIYEQYF.

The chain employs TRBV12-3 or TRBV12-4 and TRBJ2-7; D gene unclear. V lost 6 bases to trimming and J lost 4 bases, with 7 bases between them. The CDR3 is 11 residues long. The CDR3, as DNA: TGTGCCAGCAGAAAAGGGTACGAGCAGTACTTC. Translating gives CASRKGYEQYF.

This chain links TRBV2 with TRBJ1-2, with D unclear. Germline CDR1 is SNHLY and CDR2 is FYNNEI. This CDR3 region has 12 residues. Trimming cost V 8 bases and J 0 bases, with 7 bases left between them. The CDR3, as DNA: TGTGCCAGCGCGAGAGCTAACTATGGCTACACCTTC. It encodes CASARANYGYTF.

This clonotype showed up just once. The CDR3 coding sequence is TGTGCCAGCAGCCCCCGGGCAGGGGGCGATCAGCCCCAGCATTTT. Residues: CASSPRAGGDQPQHF. The chain joins TRBV7-2 to TRBJ1-5; 8 nucleotides align to TRBD1. CDR1 and CDR2 from the germline V gene are SGHTA and FQGNSA. This CDR3 region has 15 residues. Unmatched junction bases numbered 8, after V lost 5 bases and J lost 5 bases.

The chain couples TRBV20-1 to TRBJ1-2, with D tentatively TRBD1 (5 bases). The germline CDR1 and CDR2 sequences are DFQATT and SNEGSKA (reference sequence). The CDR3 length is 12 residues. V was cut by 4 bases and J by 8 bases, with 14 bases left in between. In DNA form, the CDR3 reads TGCAGTGCTATCCGGGGCGCGGGCGGCTACACCTTC. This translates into CSAIRGAGGYTF.

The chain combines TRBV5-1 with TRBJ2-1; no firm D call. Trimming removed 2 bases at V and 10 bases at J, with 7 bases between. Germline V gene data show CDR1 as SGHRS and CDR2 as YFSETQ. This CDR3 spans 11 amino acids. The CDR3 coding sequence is TGCGCCAGCAGCTTTCCGGGCGAGCAGTTCTTC. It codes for CASSFPGEQFF.

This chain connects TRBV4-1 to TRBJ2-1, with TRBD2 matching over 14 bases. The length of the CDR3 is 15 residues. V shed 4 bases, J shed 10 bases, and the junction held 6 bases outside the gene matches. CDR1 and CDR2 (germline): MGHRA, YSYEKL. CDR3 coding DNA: TGCGCCAGCAGCCTCGGACTAGCGGGAGGAGGGGAGCAGTTCTTC. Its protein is CASSLGLAGGGEQFF.

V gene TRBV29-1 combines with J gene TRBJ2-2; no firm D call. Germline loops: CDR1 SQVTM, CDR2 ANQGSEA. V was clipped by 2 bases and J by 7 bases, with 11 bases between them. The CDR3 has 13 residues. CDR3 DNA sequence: TGCAGCGTTGAAACTCAGTTTCGCGGGGAGCTGTTTTTT. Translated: CSVETQFRGELFF.

CDR3 nucleotide sequence: TGTGCCAGCAGCCCAACCGGCGGGGGCGCGTCAGCTTTCTTT. It translates to CASSPTGGGASAFF. V and J are TRBV5-8 and TRBJ1-1, with D tentatively TRBD1 (6 bases). Trimming removed 4 bases from V and 10 bases from J, with 20 bases in between. Germline V gives CDR1 SGHTS, CDR2 YDEGEE. The CDR3 is 14 residues long.